Listed here are 14 T cell receptor beta chains from one sample, sequenced in a study of OX40 agonist ivuxolimab in advanced cancers. Generated by immunoSEQ multiplex PCR, the TCRdb table keeps only in-frame clones and is missing some. The repertoire holds 15,000 to 25,000 clones, 70% to 90% seen once, with about 50% in the top ten. This sample comprised CD4+ or CD8+ T cells sorted from blood, obtained in a trial of the OX40 agonist ivuxolimab. The origin of the receptors is an adult with an advanced solid tumor such as melanoma, head and neck, liver or kidney cancer.

The chain links TRBV29-1 to TRBJ2-1; 13 positions match TRBD2. Germline CDR1 and CDR2: SQVTM and ANQGSEA. Trimming at V came to 3 bases and at J to 1 base, leaving 3 bases not matched to a gene. The CDR3 loop spans 16 amino acids. The DNA for the CDR3 is TGCAGCGTTGATTGGACTAGCGGGAGATCCTACAATGAGCAGTTCTTC. Protein: CSVDWTSGRSYNEQFF.

V is TRBV2 and J is TRBJ2-5; D possibly corresponds to TRBD2 (6 bases). The CDR3 consists of 11 residues. CDR1 is SNHLY and CDR2 is FYNNEI in the germline V gene. The germline V and J ends were trimmed by 7 bases and 7 bases, with 10 bases remaining between them. For the CDR3, the DNA is TGTGCCAGCATGCGGGACTGGACCCAGTACTTC. Encoded protein: CASMRDWTQYF.

The V and J genes are TRBV7-3 and TRBJ2-6; D call uncertain. This CDR3 is built from 15 residues. The V and J ends lost 1 base and 2 bases respectively, with 6 bases between them. Per the germline V gene, CDR1 is SGHTA and CDR2 is FQGTGA. CDR3 nucleotides: TGTGCCAGCAGCTTAATGGGTGCTGGGGCCAACGTCCTGACTTTC. It specifies CASSLMGAGANVLTF.

The chain recombines TRBV6-1 with TRBJ2-7, with 8 nucleotides matching TRBD1. V lost 0 bases and J lost 3; bases outside the gene matches: 4. Germline-derived CDR1 and CDR2 are MNHNS and SASEGT. The CDR3 consists of 15 residues. DNA for the CDR3: TGTGCCAGCAGTGAAGCCTGGACAGGGCTCTACGAGCAGTACTTC. This translates into CASSEAWTGLYEQYF.

The gene calls are TRBV4-1 and TRBJ2-7; D possibly corresponds to TRBD2 (7 bases). The CDR3 has 16 amino acids. Germline values: CDR1 MGHRA, CDR2 YSYEKL. The ends were cut back, 0 bases at V and 2 bases at J, with 14 bases in the middle. The CDR3 DNA reads TGCGCCAGCAGCCAAGATGTGGGCGGGGGCGCCTACGAGCAGTACTTC. It translates to CASSQDVGGGAYEQYF.

The chain is built from TRBV5-6 and TRBJ2-3; no clear D gene. This CDR3 has 15 residues. Trimming removed 0 bases at V and 3 bases at J, with 11 bases between. Germline V lookup: CDR1 SGHDT, CDR2 YYEEEE. The CDR3 sequence: CASSLAARLTDTQYF. In nucleotides, the CDR3 is TGTGCCAGCAGCTTGGCCGCTAGGTTAACAGATACGCAGTATTTT.

The V gene is TRBV30, the J gene TRBJ2-5; the D gene is possibly TRBD1 (6 bases). CDR3 length equals 15 residues. Per the germline V gene, CDR1 is GTSNPN and CDR2 is SVGIG (reference sequence). Deletions cut 2 bases from V and 4 bases from J, with 17 bases between. CDR3 bases: TGTGCCTGGAGTCCCGGTACAGGGACGGTAGAGACCCAGTACTTC. Protein: CAWSPGTGTVETQYF.

In its sample, this clone was seen once. The rearrangement links TRBV6-5 to TRBJ1-2; D is perhaps TRBD1 (5 bases). CDR1 is MNHEY, CDR2 SVGAGI, per germline. V lost 5 bases, J lost 6 bases, and 13 bases lay in between. The CDR3 contains 13 residues. The CDR3: CASSETGVHGYTF. CDR3 nucleotides: TGTGCCAGCAGTGAAACGGGGGTCCATGGCTACACCTTC.

V and J are TRBV28 and TRBJ1-2, with D possibly being TRBD1 (6 bases). Trimming removed 5 bases at V and 3 bases at J, with 10 bases between. The germline CDR1 and CDR2 sequences are MDHEN and SYDVKM. CDR3 size: 13 residues. The CDR3 bases are TGTGCCAGCAGTAAGGACAGCTACTATGGCTACACCTTC. As protein: CASSKDSYYGYTF.

The chain links TRBV28 to TRBJ2-7; 8 bases match TRBD1. V was pared by 6 bases and J by 3 bases, with 4 bases of the junction left unmatched. CDR1 is MDHEN and CDR2 is SYDVKM in the germline V gene. The CDR3 is 13 amino acids. CDR3 sequence (DNA): TGTGCCAGCAGGAGACAGGGGATCTACGAGCAGTACTTC. Its protein product is CASRRQGIYEQYF.

This clone has just one count. The V and J genes are TRBV7-3 and TRBJ2-1, with 9 bases matching TRBD2. Per the germline V gene, CDR1 is SGHTA and CDR2 is FQGTGA. J gave up 1 base and V 3 bases, and 1 base lay outside the gene matches. The CDR3 length is 15 residues. The CDR3 bases are TGTGCCAGCAGCTTCAGCGGGGGGTCCTACAATGAGCAGTTCTTC. Amino acid sequence: CASSFSGGSYNEQFF.

This chain uses TRBV27 with TRBJ2-4; 10 nucleotides match TRBD2. There are 18 residues in the CDR3. Germline V lookup: CDR1 MNHEY, CDR2 SMNVEV (reference sequence). V lost 9 bases and J lost 0; bases outside the gene matches: 14. This CDR3 reads CARTPGLAKRIAKNIQYF. The CDR3 DNA follows: TGTGCCAGGACTCCGGGACTAGCGAAGAGAATAGCCAAAAACATTCAGTACTTC.

The V call is TRBV6-5, the J call TRBJ2-2; either TRBD1 or TRBD2 may supply D (5 bases each). Trimming pared 10 bases from V and 5 bases from J, leaving 17 bases between. Germline V CDR1 and CDR2: MNHEY, SVGAGI. The CDR3 covers 14 residues. The chain's CDR3 is CATRRPGLTGELFF. For the CDR3, the DNA is TGTGCCACCAGGAGGCCGGGGCTAACCGGGGAGCTGTTTTTT.

The CDR3 sequence is CASSSGLAIEQYF. The CDR3, as DNA: TGTGCCAGCAGCTCGGGACTAGCTATAGAGCAGTACTTC. This chain joins TRBV11-3 and TRBJ2-7, with TRBD2 matching 9 bases. The CDR3 extends over 13 amino acids. The J segment lost 7 bases and the V segment lost 4 bases, leaving 5 bases of the junction unmatched. The germline V gene encodes CDR1 SGHNT and CDR2 YENEEA.